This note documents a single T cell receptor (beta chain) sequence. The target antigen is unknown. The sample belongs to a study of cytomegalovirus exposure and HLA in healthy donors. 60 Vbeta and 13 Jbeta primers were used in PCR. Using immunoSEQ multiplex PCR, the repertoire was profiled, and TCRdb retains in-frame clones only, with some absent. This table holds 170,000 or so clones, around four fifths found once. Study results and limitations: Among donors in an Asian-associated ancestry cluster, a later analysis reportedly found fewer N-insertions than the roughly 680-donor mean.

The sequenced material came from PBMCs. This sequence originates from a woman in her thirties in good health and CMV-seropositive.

The CDR3 DNA reads as TGCGCCAGCAGCCAAGACCCGGGGGACGCCGGGGAGCTGTTTTTT. This codes for CASSQDPGDAGELFF. This chain joins TRBV4-1 and TRBJ2-2; the D gene is possibly TRBD2 (6 bases). The germline gives CDR1 MGHRA, CDR2 YSYEKL. Trimming cost V 0 bases and J 6 bases, with 11 bases left between them. This CDR3 spans 15 amino acids.